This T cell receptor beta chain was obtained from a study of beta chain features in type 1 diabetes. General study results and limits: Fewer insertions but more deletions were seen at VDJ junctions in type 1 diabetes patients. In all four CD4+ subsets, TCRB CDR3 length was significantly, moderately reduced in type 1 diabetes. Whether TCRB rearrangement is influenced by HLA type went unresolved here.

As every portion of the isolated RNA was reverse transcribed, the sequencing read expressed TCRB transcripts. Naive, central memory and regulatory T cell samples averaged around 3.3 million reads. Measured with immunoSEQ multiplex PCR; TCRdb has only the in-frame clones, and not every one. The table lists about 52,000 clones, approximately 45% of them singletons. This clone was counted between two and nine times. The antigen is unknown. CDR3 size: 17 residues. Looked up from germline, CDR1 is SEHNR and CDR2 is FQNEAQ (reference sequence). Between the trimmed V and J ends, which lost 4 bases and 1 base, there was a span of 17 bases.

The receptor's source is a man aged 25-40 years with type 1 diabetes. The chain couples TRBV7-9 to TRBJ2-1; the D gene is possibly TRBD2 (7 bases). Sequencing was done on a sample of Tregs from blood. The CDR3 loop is CASSSGRGSGSYNEQFF. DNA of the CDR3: TGTGCCAGCAGCTCTGGGAGGGGGAGCGGTTCCTACAATGAGCAGTTCTTC.